These T cell receptor beta chains were read from a single sample in a study of T cell responses to AZD1222 COVID-19 vaccine. Produced via immunoSEQ multiplex PCR; TCRdb's table is partial and in-frame only. Among around 120,000 clones listed, roughly 92% were seen once. The material sequenced was peripheral blood, taken 28 days after the second AZD1222 dose. The receptors stem from an adult who received the AZD1222 COVID-19 vaccine. Each CDR3 is given with its conserved first and last residue. D genes are given only for firm matches. Some rows mark clone size as missing; the rest say once, few, many or name a class of expanded clone.

TRBJ2-1,TRBD2,.,TRBV5-1,TGCGCCAGCAGCTCCCTAGCGGCTTACAATGAGCAGTTCTTC,CASSSLAAYNEQFF
TRBJ2-5,TRBD2,once,TRBV2,TGTGCCAGCAGTGATCTAGCGGGAGGCCGGGATGAGACCCAGTACTTC,CASSDLAGGRDETQYF
TRBJ2-3,.,.,TRBV18,TGTGCCAGCTCACCAGCTAGGCACACAGATACGCAGTATTTT,CASSPARHTDTQYF
TRBJ2-1,TRBD2,.,TRBV7-2,TGTGCCAGCAGCTTAGTCGGGGGGAATGAGCAGTTCTTC,CASSLVGGNEQFF
TRBJ1-2,.,.,TRBV6-5,TGTGCCAGCGAAGCGGGGGACTATGGCTACACCTTC,CASEAGDYGYTF
TRBJ2-3,.,.,TRBV5-1,TGCGCCAGCAGCTTGGGGTTACAAACCACTAGCACAGATACGCAGTATTTT,CASSLGLQTTSTDTQYF
TRBJ2-7,.,few,TRBV27,TGTGCCAGCAGTCCCGCTTGGGCTGGGAGCTCCTACGAGCAGTACTTC,CASSPAWAGSSYEQYF
TRBJ2-7,.,.,TRBV19,TGTGCCAGTAGTCCCGACACGCACTCCCCCTACGAGCAGTACTTC,CASSPDTHSPYEQYF
TRBJ1-1,.,.,TRBV18,TGTGCCAGCTCACCATCGCAGGGTAACACTGAAGCTTTCTTT,CASSPSQGNTEAFF
TRBJ2-4,.,.,TRBV15,TGTGCCACCAGCCCCGGGGGAGTGGGGGAAAACATTCAGTACTTC,CATSPGGVGENIQYF
TRBJ1-5,.,.,TRBV9,TGTGCCAGCAGCGTAGGGGCAGTTAGTCAGCCCCAGCATTTT,CASSVGAVSQPQHF
TRBJ1-1,.,.,TRBV29-1,TGCAGCGTCTACCGGGAGGGATTTTCTGAAGCTTTCTTT,CSVYREGFSEAFF
TRBJ2-5,.,.,TRBV18,TGTGCCAGCTCACCCCCGGTGGTCCAAGAGACCCAGTACTTC,CASSPPVVQETQYF
TRBJ2-1,.,.,TRBV10-3,TGTGCCATCAGTGAGTCTCCGGGACGACTTTCGGAGCAGTTCTTC,CAISESPGRLSEQFF
TRBJ1-2,.,.,TRBV5-4,TGTGCCAGCAGCCCGGAGGGGCGCGGCTACACCTTC,CASSPEGRGYTF
TRBJ2-3,TRBD1,.,TRBV13,TGTGCCAGCAGTTATTACAGGGGGGCAGATACGCAGTATTTT,CASSYYRGADTQYF
TRBJ2-3,.,once,TRBV7-6,TGTGCCAGCAGCTTAGTTCCGAACGGCCCGACGAGTCGCACAGATACGCAGTATTTT,CASSLVPNGPTSRTDTQYF
TRBJ1-2,.,.,TRBV7-2,TGTGCCAGCAGCTGGGGTGGCGACTATGGCTACACCTTC,CASSWGGDYGYTF
TRBJ2-1,.,once,TRBV14,TGTGCCAGCAGCCATCTTCGACAACACAGCTCCAATGAGCAGTTCTTC,CASSHLRQHSSNEQFF
TRBJ1-4,.,few,TRBV2,TGTGCCAGCAGTGACTCACAGGAGAATGAAAAACTGTTTTTT,CASSDSQENEKLFF
TRBJ2-1,.,.,TRBV27,TGTGCCAGCAGTTTATCCCCGACACTCTACAATGAGCAGTTCTTC,CASSLSPTLYNEQFF
TRBJ2-1,TRBD2,.,TRBV24-1,TGTGCCACCGGGACTAGCGGGAGGTTCTACAATGAGCAGTTCTTC,CATGTSGRFYNEQFF
TRBJ2-5,.,.,TRBV28,TGTGCCAGCAGTGCGCCTTTTGGAGGGCCAGAGACCCAGTACTTC,CASSAPFGGPETQYF
TRBJ1-2,.,.,TRBV5-1,TGCGCCAGCAGCTTGGCCGGAGGAGGGAGAGGCTACACCTTC,CASSLAGGGRGYTF
TRBJ1-2,.,.,TRBV28,TGTGCCAGCAGCACTGGGGGGGGACAATACTATGGCTACACCTTC,CASSTGGGQYYGYTF
TRBJ2-2,.,once,TRBV15,TGTGCCACCAGCCCCCAATATCAAGGGGAGCTGTTTTTT,CATSPQYQGELFF
TRBJ2-7,.,.,TRBV12-3/TRBV12-4,TGTGCCAGCAGTTTCGCCTACGAGCAGTACTTC,CASSFAYEQYF
TRBJ1-2,TRBD1,.,TRBV28,TGTGCCAGCAGTCCGGGACAGGGTGGCGGCTACACCTTC,CASSPGQGGGYTF
TRBJ2-1,.,few,TRBV3-1/TRBV3-2,TGTGCCAGCAGCCAAGGGCAGAGGGGGATATACAATGAGCAGTTCTTC,CASSQGQRGIYNEQFF
TRBJ2-1,.,.,TRBV9,TGTGCCAGCGGGGGAGGACCTTCCTACAATGAGCAGTTCTTC,CASGGGPSYNEQFF
TRBJ2-2,.,.,TRBV18,TGTGCCAGCTCCCCCCAGGGCTCGAACACCGGGGAGCTGTTTTTT,CASSPQGSNTGELFF
TRBJ1-1,TRBD1,.,TRBV2,TGTGCCAGCAGAGTATCCGGGACAGGGGCCGCGCAGAACACTGAAGCTTTCTTT,CASRVSGTGAAQNTEAFF
TRBJ1-2,.,.,TRBV30,TGTGCCTGGAGTCCGACGGTAACTAACTATGGCTACACCTTC,CAWSPTVTNYGYTF
TRBJ2-7,TRBD2,.,TRBV20-1,TGCAGTGCTAGTGGGTATGGGACTAGCGGGAGGGCCGTACACGAGCAGTACTTC,CSASGYGTSGRAVHEQYF
TRBJ2-1,.,.,TRBV28,TGTGCCAGCAGCCTTAACAATGAGCAGTTCTTC,CASSLNNEQFF
TRBJ2-1,.,once,TRBV15,TGTGCCACCAGCAGAGATCGGGGGCTAGCGGTTCTCTCCTACAATGAGCAGTTCTTC,CATSRDRGLAVLSYNEQFF
TRBJ2-7,.,.,TRBV14,TGTGCCAGCAGCTACGCTAGGACACAAGAGCAGTACTTC,CASSYARTQEQYF
TRBJ2-1,TRBD1,.,TRBV2,TGTGCCAGCAGTGAGCAGGGGGTTGAGCAGTTCTTC,CASSEQGVEQFF
TRBJ1-1,.,.,TRBV11-2,TGTGCCAGCGGGGACCGGGGAGTGAACACTGAAGCTTTCTTT,CASGDRGVNTEAFF
TRBJ1-3,.,few,TRBV7-9,TGTGCCAGCAGCCTACTACGAGGGGCTGGAAACACCATATATTTT,CASSLLRGAGNTIYF